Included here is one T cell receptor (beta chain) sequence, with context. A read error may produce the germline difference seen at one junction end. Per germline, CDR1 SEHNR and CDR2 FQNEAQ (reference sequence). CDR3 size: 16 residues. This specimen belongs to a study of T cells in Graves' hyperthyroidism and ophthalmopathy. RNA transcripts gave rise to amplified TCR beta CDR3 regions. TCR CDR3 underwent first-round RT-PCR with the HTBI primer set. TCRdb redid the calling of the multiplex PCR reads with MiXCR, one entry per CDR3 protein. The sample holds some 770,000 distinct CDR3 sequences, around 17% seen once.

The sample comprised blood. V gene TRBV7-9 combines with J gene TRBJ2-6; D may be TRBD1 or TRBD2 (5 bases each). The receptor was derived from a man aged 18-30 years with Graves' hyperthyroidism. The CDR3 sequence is CASTNDRGSGANALTF. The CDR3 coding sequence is TGTGCCAGCACCAACGATCGGGGCTCTGGGGCCAACGCCCTGACTTTC.